This note documents a single T cell receptor beta chain sequence. Generated by immunoSEQ multiplex PCR, the TCRdb table keeps only in-frame clones and is missing some. Counted here are over 400,000 clones, 81% occurring once; the ten biggest clones make up about 12%. The data are from a study of shared clonotypes between healthy human individuals. Looked up from germline, CDR1 is SGHRS and CDR2 is YFSETQ. The CDR3 length is 20 residues. With V trimmed by 3 bases and J by 0 bases, 20 bases remained unmatched. Sequenced sample: PBMCs. The sequence came from a woman aged 40 to 50 in good health. Some clones in this sample may be carry-over from other donors' samples. V is TRBV5-1 and J is TRBJ2-7; 8 bases match TRBD1. The CDR3 protein is CASSSTDLRGRGTFSYEQYF. CDR3 bases: TGCGCCAGCAGCTCTACGGACCTCAGGGGGCGCGGGACCTTCTCCTACGAGCAGTACTTC.